This TCR beta chain was observed in a study of blood T cell repertoires in COVID-19. Here immunoSEQ multiplex PCR was the method, and the copy in TCRdb shows in-frame clones only, minus some. In the table there are approximately 470,000 clones, roughly 90% of which are singletons. The V gene's germline CDR1 is SGHVS and CDR2 FQNEAQ. The CDR3 length is 15 residues. V was shortened by 5 bases and J by 7 bases, with 20 bases between the two germline ends. The sequenced sample consisted of PBMCs or T cells enriched from blood (not recorded which). The chain uses TRBV7-8 and TRBJ2-5; D is perhaps TRBD2 (6 bases). This TCR was recovered from a woman in her late teens or twenties who had recovered from COVID-19. The CDR3 coding sequence is TGTGCCAGCAGCAGCCCCCCGGACCGGAGGGGGACCCAGTACTTC. This codes for CASSSPPDRRGTQYF. Full variable domain (outside the CDR3, taken from reference TRBV7-8 and TRBJ2-5): GAGVSQSPRYKVAKRGQDVALRCDPISGHVSLFWYQQALGQGPEFLTYFQNEAQLDKSGLPSDRFFAERPEGSVSTLKIQRTQQEDSAVYLCASSSPPDRRGTQYFGPGTRLLVL.